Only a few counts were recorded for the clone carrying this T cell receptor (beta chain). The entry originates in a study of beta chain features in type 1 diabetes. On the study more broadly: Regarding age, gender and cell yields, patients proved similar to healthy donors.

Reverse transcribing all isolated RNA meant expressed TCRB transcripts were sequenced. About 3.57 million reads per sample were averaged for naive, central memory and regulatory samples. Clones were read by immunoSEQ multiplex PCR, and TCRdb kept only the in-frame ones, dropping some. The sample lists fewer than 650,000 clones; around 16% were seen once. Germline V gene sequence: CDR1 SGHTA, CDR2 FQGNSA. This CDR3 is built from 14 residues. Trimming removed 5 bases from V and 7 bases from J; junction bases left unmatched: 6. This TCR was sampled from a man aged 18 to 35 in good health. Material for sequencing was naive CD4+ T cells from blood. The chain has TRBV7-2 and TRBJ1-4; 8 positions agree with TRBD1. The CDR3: CASSADRGSEKLFF. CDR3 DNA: TGTGCCAGCAGCGCCGACAGGGGATCTGAAAAACTGTTTTTT.